This T cell receptor (beta chain) stems from a study of response to subunit inactivated influenza vaccine. CDR1 and CDR2 (germline): SGHDT, YYEEEE. CDR3 length: 15 amino acids. As to this clonotype: Antigen unknown. The germline gene is not matched at one end of the junction; a read error may be the cause.

Study findings and constraints: Researchers suggested that each seasonal influenza vaccination recruits few new T cells.

TCRdb recomputed calls from the RT-PCR reads with MiXCR, one row per CDR3 protein. The repertoire consists of a few hundred thousand distinct CDR3 sequences, with roughly 15% occurring once and the leading ten covering approximately 12%. Sequencing was performed on PBMCs from blood, taken 11 to 12 days after vaccination. The V and J genes are TRBV5-6 and TRBJ1-1; 9 nucleotides match TRBD1. This TCR was sampled from a man aged 45 to 65 who received an inactivated influenza vaccine. Here the CDR3 reads CASTLEGQGRLVAFF. The DNA for the CDR3 is TGTGCCAGCACCTTGGAGGGACAGGGCCGATTGGTAGCTTTCTTT.